The sequence of this T cell receptor (beta chain) was determined in a study of blood T cell repertoires in COVID-19. At the level of the study: The United States, Italy and Spain provided the acute and convalescent COVID-19 samples. T cells, B-cell-depleted T cells, or PBMCs supplied cDNA or gDNA.

Produced via immunoSEQ multiplex PCR; TCRdb's table is partial and in-frame only. The sample includes 200,000 to 250,000 clones, about 88% of them seen just once. The age range of participants was 18 to 89 years, with residence in about two dozen US areas. Which cohort a participant joined came from the clinical history participants gave. Germline V lookup: CDR1 MGHRA, CDR2 YSYEKL. This CDR3 region has 14 residues. The V end was cut by 1 base, the J end by 5 bases, with 11 bases between. The sequenced sample was PBMCs or T cells enriched from blood (not recorded which). The clonotype comes from a woman aged 45-59 years who had recovered from COVID-19. The gene calls are TRBV4-1 and TRBJ2-5; no firm D call. CDR3 amino acids: CASSQVEREETQYF. The DNA for the CDR3 is TGCGCCAGCAGCCAAGTAGAGCGTGAGGAGACCCAGTACTTC.